Below are 16 T cell receptor beta chains sequenced from a single sample in a study of blood T cell repertoires in COVID-19. Data came from immunoSEQ multiplex PCR; TCRdb stores just in-frame clones and leaves some out. The table lists about 170,000 clones, around 80% of them singletons. Sequenced: PBMCs or T cells enriched from blood (not recorded which). These receptors all come from a woman aged 70 to 79 in a cohort exposed to, infected with or recovered from COVID-19 (not recorded which).

The chain combines TRBV7-8 with TRBJ2-3; 10 bases map to TRBD2. Trimming cost V 4 bases and J 0 bases; bases outside gene matches: 10. Germline CDR1 is SGHVS and CDR2 is FQNEAQ. The CDR3 runs to 18 residues. The CDR3 loop reads CASSYGLAGAASTDTQYF. The CDR3 nucleotides are TGTGCCAGCAGCTACGGGCTAGCGGGAGCCGCCAGCACAGATACGCAGTATTTT.

The chain combines TRBV10-3 with TRBJ2-2; possibly TRBD2 for D (6 bases). In germline, CDR1 is ENHRY, CDR2 SYGVKD. Deletions cut 7 bases from V and 4 bases from J, with 10 bases between. CDR3 length: 13 amino acids. CDR3 sequence reads: CAITTGATGELFF. The CDR3 DNA follows: TGTGCCATCACTACGGGAGCCACCGGGGAGCTGTTTTTT.

The V and J genes are TRBV6-1 and TRBJ2-5; D ambiguous. From germline, CDR1 is MNHNS and CDR2 SASEGT. The germline V and J ends were trimmed by 2 bases and 7 bases, with 17 bases remaining between them. The CDR3 has 15 residues. The DNA for the CDR3 is TGTGCCAGCAGTGAAATAAGTGAAAGCAGAGGGACCCAGTACTTC. Translating gives CASSEISESRGTQYF.

About this clone itself: An end of the junction does not agree with germline; a read error may underlie this. The V gene is TRBV28, the J gene TRBJ2-7; 7 bases are a match to TRBD2. The CDR3 sequence is 15 residues long. The germline V gene encodes CDR1 MDHEN and CDR2 SYDVKM. CDR3 residues: CASSSAGGGPRELNF. Written as DNA, the CDR3 is TGTGCCAGCAGCTCGGCCGGCGGGGGTCCCCGGGAGCTGAACTTC.

The chain uses TRBV18 and TRBJ2-1, with 7 bases that match TRBD1. The germline gives CDR1 KGHSH, CDR2 LQKENI. CDR3 size: 14 residues. Trimming removed 3 bases from V and 5 bases from J; junction bases left unmatched: 4. This CDR3 reads CASSPQQGDNEQFF. The CDR3 coding sequence is TGTGCCAGCTCACCGCAGCAGGGGGACAATGAGCAGTTCTTC.

V usage is TRBV11-2 and J usage is TRBJ2-3; 11 bases line up with TRBD2. V trimming: 5 bases; J trimming: 4 bases; junction bases outside the gene matches: 8. From germline, CDR1 is SGHAT and CDR2 FQNNGV. The CDR3 loop spans 16 amino acids. The DNA of the CDR3 is TGTGCCAGCAGCCCCACTAGCGGGAGAGTGTCAGATACGCAGTATTTT. It specifies CASSPTSGRVSDTQYF. Variable domain in full (rest from reference TRBV11-2 and TRBJ2-3): EAGVAQSPRYKIIEKRQSVAFWCNPISGHATLYWYQQILGQGPKLLIQFQNNGVVDDSQLPKDRFSAERLKGVDSTLKIQPAKLEDSAVYLCASSPTSGRVSDTQYFGPGTRLTVL.

This rearrangement joins TRBV28 to TRBJ1-5; possibly TRBD1 for D (5 bases). Per the germline V gene, CDR1 is MDHEN and CDR2 is SYDVKM. The V end lost 8 bases, the J end lost 5 bases, and 13 bases lay between the germline ends. There are 13 residues in the CDR3. The CDR3 DNA reads TGTGCCAGCGCCGGGACTTCGGATCAGCCCCAGCATTTT. This encodes CASAGTSDQPQHF.

In this sample, this clone turned up once. This chain connects TRBV10-3 to TRBJ1-4, with 8 nucleotides matching TRBD1. Germline CDR1 and CDR2: ENHRY and SYGVKD. Germline trimming cut 6 bases from V and 0 bases from J; bases unmatched to any gene: 12. The CDR3 contains 18 residues. CDR3 loop: CAIRPGQEAFATNEKLFF. In DNA, the CDR3 is TGTGCCATCAGGCCGGGACAGGAGGCCTTTGCAACTAATGAAAAACTGTTTTTT.

V is TRBV28 and J is TRBJ2-3, with TRBD2 matching 12 bases. With V trimmed by 6 bases and J by 6 bases, 4 bases remained unmatched. The CDR3 totals 14 residues. CDR1 is MDHEN and CDR2 is SYDVKM in the germline V gene. The CDR3 is CASRLAGGVDTQYF. CDR3 nucleotides: TGTGCCAGCAGGCTAGCGGGGGGGGTGGATACGCAGTATTTT.

This clone has more than one count but fewer than ten. This chain joins TRBV28 and TRBJ1-2, with a weak D call TRBD1 (5 bases). Germline V gives CDR1 MDHEN, CDR2 SYDVKM. The V end lost 4 bases, the J end lost 0 bases, and 6 bases lay between the germline ends. CDR3 length equals 13 residues. CDR3 region: CASSSTANYGYTF. CDR3 bases: TGTGCCAGCAGTTCGACAGCTAACTATGGCTACACCTTC.

CDR3 DNA: TGTGCCAGCAGCCAACGGCCCGTGACAGGGGGAAACACCATATATTTT. It yields the protein CASSQRPVTGGNTIYF. This chain uses TRBV3-1 (or the pseudogene TRBV3-2) with TRBJ1-3; 7 bases are a match to TRBD1. The CDR3 length is 16 residues. Looked up from germline, CDR1 is LGHDT and CDR2 is YNNKEL (reference sequence). V dropped 2 bases and J dropped 4; count of bases not matched to a gene: 8.

V gene TRBV28 combines with J gene TRBJ2-5; 8 bases line up with TRBD1. Per the germline V gene, CDR1 is MDHEN and CDR2 is SYDVKM. V shed 6 bases and J 0 bases; nucleotides not matched to a gene: 3. This CDR3 has 14 residues. The CDR3 coding sequence is TGTGCCAGCAGGACGACAGGGGACCAAGAGACCCAGTACTTC. As protein: CASRTTGDQETQYF.

This clone appeared once. V usage is TRBV5-1 and J usage is TRBJ1-1, with D possibly matching TRBD1 (5 bases). V lost 4 bases and J 6 bases, leaving 10 bases between the germline ends. The CDR3 covers 12 residues. CDR1 and CDR2 from the germline V gene are SGHRS and YFSETQ. The CDR3 region is CASSLQGSEAFF. In DNA form, the CDR3 reads TGCGCCAGCAGCCTTCAGGGATCTGAAGCTTTCTTT.

This chain connects TRBV6-1 to TRBJ1-1; TRBD1 might be the D (5 bases). The CDR3 runs 13 residues. Germline values: CDR1 MNHNS, CDR2 SASEGT. V gave up 3 bases and J gave up 4 bases, with 9 bases separating them. The CDR3 coding sequence is TGTGCCAGCAGTGAGTCTGGGGCCACTGAAGCTTTCTTT. Its translation: CASSESGATEAFF.

This clone was detected only a few times. The J gene is TRBJ1-1, the V gene TRBV24-1, with 10 nucleotides matching TRBD1. CDR1 is KGHDR, CDR2 SFDVKD, per germline. V lost 4 bases to trimming and J lost 4 bases; unmatched junction nucleotides: 2. CDR3 size: 14 residues. The CDR3 region is CATSDRTGGTEAFF. In DNA form, the CDR3 reads TGTGCCACCAGTGACCGGACAGGGGGCACTGAAGCTTTCTTT.

The chain carries TRBV19 and TRBJ1-5; D is unclear. CDR1 is LNHDA and CDR2 is SQIVND in the germline V gene (reference sequence). Deletions cut 5 bases from V and 2 bases from J, with 19 bases between. This CDR3 spans 17 amino acids. CDR3 sequence (DNA): TGTGCCAGTAGTCCCTCCCCGTGGGAGTCGGGCAATCAGCCCCAGCATTTT. It yields the protein CASSPSPWESGNQPQHF.